This T cell receptor (beta chain) was profiled in a study of cytomegalovirus exposure and HLA in healthy donors. Study results and caveats: It was assumed in the presence/absence analyses that sequencing depth was roughly uniform across donors. Previous analysis showed most TCR beta V segments were productive about 90% or about 30% of the time. After further analysis at a later stage, 16,951 TCR beta sequences were associated with HLA alleles at 0.05 false discovery rate. When a later analysis compared HLA-associated TCR beta chains with equally common others, the HLA-associated chains turned out to be more clonally expanded and to have lower generation probabilities.

This CDR3 region has 15 residues. CDR1 is SGHTA, CDR2 FQGNSA, per germline. The germline V and J ends were trimmed by 1 base and 3 bases, with 10 bases remaining between them. A note on this clone: Its antigen is undetermined.

PCR was performed using 60 Vbeta and 13 Jbeta primers. The protocol was immunoSEQ multiplex PCR, while the TCRdb copy is restricted to in-frame clones and leaves out a portion. The sample gives hundreds of thousands of clones, about two thirds of which show up once; approximately 2.5% is in the top ten. This chain links TRBV7-2 with TRBJ1-5; D is ambiguous. This TCR derives from a man aged 35 to 55 in good health and CMV-seropositive. Sequencing input: PBMCs. The CDR3 is CASSLERASNQPQHF. In nucleotides, the CDR3 is TGTGCCAGCAGCTTAGAGAGGGCCTCCAATCAGCCCCAGCATTTT.